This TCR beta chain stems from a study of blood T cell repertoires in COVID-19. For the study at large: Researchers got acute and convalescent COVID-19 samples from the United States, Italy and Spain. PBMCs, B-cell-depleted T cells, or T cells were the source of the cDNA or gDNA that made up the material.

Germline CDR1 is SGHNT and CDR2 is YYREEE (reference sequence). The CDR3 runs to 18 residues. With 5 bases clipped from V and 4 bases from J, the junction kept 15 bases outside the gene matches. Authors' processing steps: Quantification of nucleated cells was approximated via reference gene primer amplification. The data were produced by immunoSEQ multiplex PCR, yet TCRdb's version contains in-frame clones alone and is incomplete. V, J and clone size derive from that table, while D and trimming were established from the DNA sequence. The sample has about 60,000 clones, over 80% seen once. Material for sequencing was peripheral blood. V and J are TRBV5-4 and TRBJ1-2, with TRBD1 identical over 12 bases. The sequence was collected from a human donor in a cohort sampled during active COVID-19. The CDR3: CASRNPGTGGEYGYGYTF. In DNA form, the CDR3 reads TGTGCCAGCAGAAATCCCGGGACAGGGGGCGAATACGGCTATGGCTACACCTTC.